This T cell receptor (beta chain) stems from a study of T cells in Graves' hyperthyroidism and ophthalmopathy. Study-wide results and caveats: Stable hyperthyroidism and ophthalmopathy were separated using 13 V-J signatures. Most expanded thyroid clonotypes above 0.001 also appeared in blood.

Hyperthyroidism, newly diagnosed and lasting under 2 months, affected patients aged 18 to 65. Many counts were recorded for this clonotype. Its target is not known. Germline CDR1 is SGHDN and CDR2 is FVKESK. This CDR3 has 11 residues. Trimming pared 3 bases from V and 4 bases from J, leaving 3 bases between. Authors of the study amplified TCR beta CDR3 regions from RNA transcripts. A first-round RT-PCR of the TCR CDR3 used the HTBI primer set. TCRdb called the multiplex PCR reads again in MiXCR, with one record for every CDR3 protein. The data contain roughly 700,000 distinct CDR3 sequences, 35% of them singletons.

Material for sequencing was blood. This chain links TRBV14 with TRBJ1-1; unclear D gene. The TCR sequence derives from a woman aged 40 to 50 with Graves' hyperthyroidism. CDR3 in amino acids: CASSHSTEAFF. DNA of the CDR3: TGTGCCAGCAGCCATTCCACTGAAGCTTTCTTT.